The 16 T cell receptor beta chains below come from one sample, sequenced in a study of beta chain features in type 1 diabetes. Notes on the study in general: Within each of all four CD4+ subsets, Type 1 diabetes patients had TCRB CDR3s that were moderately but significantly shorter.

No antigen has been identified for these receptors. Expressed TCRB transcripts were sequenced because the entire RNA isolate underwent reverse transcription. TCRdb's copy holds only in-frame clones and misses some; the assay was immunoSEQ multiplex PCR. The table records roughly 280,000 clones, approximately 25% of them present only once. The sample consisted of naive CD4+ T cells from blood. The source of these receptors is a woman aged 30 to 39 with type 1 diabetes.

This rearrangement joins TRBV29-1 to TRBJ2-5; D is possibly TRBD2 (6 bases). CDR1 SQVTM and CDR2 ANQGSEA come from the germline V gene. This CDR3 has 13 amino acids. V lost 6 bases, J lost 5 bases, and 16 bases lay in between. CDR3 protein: CSVVAELGETQYF. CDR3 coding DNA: TGCAGCGTGGTAGCGGAGCTGGGGGAGACCCAGTACTTC.

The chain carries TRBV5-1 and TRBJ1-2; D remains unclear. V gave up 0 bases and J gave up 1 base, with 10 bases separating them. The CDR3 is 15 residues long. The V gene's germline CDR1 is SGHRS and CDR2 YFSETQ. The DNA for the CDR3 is TGCGCCAGCAGCTTGGGACTCGCGATTAACTATGGCTACACCTTC. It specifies CASSLGLAINYGYTF.

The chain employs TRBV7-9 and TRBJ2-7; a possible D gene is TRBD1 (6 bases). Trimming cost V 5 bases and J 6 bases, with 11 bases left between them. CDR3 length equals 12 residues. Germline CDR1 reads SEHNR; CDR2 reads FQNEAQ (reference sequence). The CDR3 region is CASSPGQSEQYF. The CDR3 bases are TGTGCCAGCAGCCCCGGACAGAGCGAGCAGTACTTC.

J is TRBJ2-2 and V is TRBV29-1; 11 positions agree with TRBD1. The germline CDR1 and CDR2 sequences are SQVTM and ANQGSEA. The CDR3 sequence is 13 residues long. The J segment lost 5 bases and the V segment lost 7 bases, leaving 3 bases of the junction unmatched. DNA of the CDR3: TGCAGCGCCGGACAGGGGGCTACCGGGGAGCTGTTTTTT. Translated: CSAGQGATGELFF.

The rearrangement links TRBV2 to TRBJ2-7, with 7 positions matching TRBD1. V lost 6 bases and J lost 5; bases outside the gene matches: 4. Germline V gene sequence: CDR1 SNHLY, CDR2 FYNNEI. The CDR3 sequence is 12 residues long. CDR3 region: CASRDRLDEQYF. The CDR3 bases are TGTGCCAGCAGGGACAGGTTAGACGAGCAGTACTTC.

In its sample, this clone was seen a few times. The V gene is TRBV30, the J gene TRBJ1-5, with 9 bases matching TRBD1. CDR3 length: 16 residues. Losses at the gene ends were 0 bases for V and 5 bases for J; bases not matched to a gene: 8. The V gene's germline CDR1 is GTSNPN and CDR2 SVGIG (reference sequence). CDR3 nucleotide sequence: TGTGCCTGGAGTGTACGTGGACAGGGGAATTATCAGCCCCAGCATTTT. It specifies CAWSVRGQGNYQPQHF.

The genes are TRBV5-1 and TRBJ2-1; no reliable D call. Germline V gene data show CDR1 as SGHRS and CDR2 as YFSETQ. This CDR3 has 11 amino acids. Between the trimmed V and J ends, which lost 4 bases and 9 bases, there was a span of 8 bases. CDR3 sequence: CASSATFEQFF. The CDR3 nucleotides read TGCGCCAGCAGCGCAACTTTTGAGCAGTTCTTC. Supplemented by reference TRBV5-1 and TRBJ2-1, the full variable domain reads KAGVTQTPRYLIKTRGQQVTLSCSPISGHRSVSWYQQTPGQGLQFLFEYFSETQRNKGNFPGRFSGRQFSNSRSEMNVSTLELGDSALYLCASSATFEQFFGPGTRLTVL.

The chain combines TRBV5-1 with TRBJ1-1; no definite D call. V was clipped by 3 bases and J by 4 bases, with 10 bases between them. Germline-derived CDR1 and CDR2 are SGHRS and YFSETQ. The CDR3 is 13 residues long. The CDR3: CASSWSGGTEAFF. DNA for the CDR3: TGCGCCAGCAGCTGGAGTGGCGGCACTGAAGCTTTCTTT.

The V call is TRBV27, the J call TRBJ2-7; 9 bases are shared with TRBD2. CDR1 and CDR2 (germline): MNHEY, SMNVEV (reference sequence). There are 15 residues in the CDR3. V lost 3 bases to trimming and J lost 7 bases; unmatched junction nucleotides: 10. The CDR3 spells CASSFLGTSFGEQYF. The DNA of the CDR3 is TGTGCCAGCAGTTTCCTCGGGACTAGCTTTGGGGAGCAGTACTTC.

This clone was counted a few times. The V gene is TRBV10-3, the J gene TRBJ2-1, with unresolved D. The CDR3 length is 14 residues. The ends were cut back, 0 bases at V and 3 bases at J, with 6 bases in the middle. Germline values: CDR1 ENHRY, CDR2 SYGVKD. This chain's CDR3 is CAISESIDYNEQFF. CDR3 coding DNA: TGTGCCATCAGTGAGTCAATAGACTACAATGAGCAGTTCTTC.

CDR3 residues: CASSVALLAGGVNEQFF. The CDR3 DNA sequence: TGTGCCAGCAGCGTAGCCCTACTAGCGGGAGGGGTCAATGAGCAGTTCTTC. The V and J genes are TRBV9 and TRBJ2-1, with 13 bases fitting TRBD2. Germline CDR1 is SGDLS and CDR2 is YYNGEE. This CDR3 has 17 amino acids. V gave up 0 bases and J gave up 6 bases; unmatched junction bases: 6.

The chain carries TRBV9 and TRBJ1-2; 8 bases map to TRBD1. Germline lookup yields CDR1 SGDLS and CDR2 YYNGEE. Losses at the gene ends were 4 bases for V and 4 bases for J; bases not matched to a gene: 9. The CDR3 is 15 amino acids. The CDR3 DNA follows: TGTGCCAGCAGCTCGCGGGACAGGACTATCTATGGCTACACCTTC. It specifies CASSSRDRTIYGYTF.

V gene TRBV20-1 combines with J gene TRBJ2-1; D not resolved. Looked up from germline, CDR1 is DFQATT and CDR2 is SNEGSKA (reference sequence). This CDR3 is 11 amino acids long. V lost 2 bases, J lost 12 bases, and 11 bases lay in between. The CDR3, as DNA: TGCAGTGCTAGACCTCCCCAGCGGCAGTTCTTC. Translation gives CSARPPQRQFF.

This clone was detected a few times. CDR3 nucleotides: TGCAGCGTTGATTGGAGGGGGCGCGCTGAAGCTTTCTTT. Translation: CSVDWRGRAEAFF. The chain employs TRBV29-1 and TRBJ1-1, with 7 bases lining up with TRBD1. The length of the CDR3 is 13 residues. The germline V gene has CDR1 SQVTM and CDR2 ANQGSEA. V lost 3 bases and J lost 6; bases outside the gene matches: 7.

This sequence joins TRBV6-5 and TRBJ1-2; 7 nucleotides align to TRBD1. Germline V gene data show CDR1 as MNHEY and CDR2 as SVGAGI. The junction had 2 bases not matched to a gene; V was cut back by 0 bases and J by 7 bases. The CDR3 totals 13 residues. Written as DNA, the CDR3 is TGTGCCAGCAGTTACTCAACAGGGGTTGGCTACACCTTC. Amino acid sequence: CASSYSTGVGYTF.

Written as DNA, the CDR3 is TGTGCCAGCAGCCCCCCCGGGGGAGCAAATCAGCCCCAGCATTTT. Its protein product is CASSPPGGANQPQHF. This chain links TRBV7-8 with TRBJ1-5, with D possibly matching TRBD1 (5 bases). Germline V gene data show CDR1 as SGHVS and CDR2 as FQNEAQ. The CDR3 totals 15 residues. Trimming cost V 5 bases and J 4 bases, with 15 bases left between them.